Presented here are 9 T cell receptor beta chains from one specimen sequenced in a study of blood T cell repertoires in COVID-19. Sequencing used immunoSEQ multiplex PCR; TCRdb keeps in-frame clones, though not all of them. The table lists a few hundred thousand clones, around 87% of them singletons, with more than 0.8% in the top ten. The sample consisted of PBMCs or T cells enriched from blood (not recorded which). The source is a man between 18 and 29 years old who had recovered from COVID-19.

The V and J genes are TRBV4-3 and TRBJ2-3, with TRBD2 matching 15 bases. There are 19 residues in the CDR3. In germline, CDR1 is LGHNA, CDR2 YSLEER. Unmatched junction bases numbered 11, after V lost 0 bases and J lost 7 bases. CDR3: CASSQDLSWGLAGGHTQYF. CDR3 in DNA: TGCGCCAGCAGCCAAGATTTATCGTGGGGACTAGCGGGAGGCCATACGCAGTATTTT.

CDR3 sequence (DNA): TGTGCCAGCAGTTTAGGGGGGATCGGTAATTCACCCCTCCACTTT. It yields the protein CASSLGGIGNSPLHF. The chain links TRBV27 to TRBJ1-6; weak D call: TRBD1 (5 bases). CDR1 is MNHEY, CDR2 SMNVEV, per germline (reference sequence). The CDR3 is made up of 15 amino acids. Deletions cut 2 bases from V and 6 bases from J, with 11 bases between.

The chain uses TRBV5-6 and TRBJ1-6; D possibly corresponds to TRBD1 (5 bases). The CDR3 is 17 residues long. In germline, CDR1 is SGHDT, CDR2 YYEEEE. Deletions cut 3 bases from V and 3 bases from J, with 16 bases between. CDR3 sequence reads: CASSSKTSTVYNSPLHF. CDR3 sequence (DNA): TGTGCCAGCAGCTCCAAAACGTCGACAGTCTATAATTCACCCCTCCACTTT.

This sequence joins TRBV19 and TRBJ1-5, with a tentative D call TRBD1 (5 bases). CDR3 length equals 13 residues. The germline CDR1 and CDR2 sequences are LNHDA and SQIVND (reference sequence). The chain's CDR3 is CASRDLRDQPQHF. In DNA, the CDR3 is TGTGCTAGCAGAGATCTCAGGGATCAGCCCCAGCATTTT.

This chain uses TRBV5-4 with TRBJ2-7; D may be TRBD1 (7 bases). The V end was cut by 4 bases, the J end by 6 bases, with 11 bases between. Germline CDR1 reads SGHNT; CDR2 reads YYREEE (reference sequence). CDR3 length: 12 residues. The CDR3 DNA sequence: TGTGCCAGCAGCGCGGGACAGTTCGAGCAGTACTTC. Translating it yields CASSAGQFEQYF.

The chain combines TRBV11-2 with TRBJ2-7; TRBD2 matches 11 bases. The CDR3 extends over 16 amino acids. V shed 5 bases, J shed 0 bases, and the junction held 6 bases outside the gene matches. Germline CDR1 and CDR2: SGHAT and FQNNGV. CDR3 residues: CASSATSGGSSYEQYF. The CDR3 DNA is TGTGCCAGCAGCGCAACTAGCGGGGGTAGCTCCTACGAGCAGTACTTC.

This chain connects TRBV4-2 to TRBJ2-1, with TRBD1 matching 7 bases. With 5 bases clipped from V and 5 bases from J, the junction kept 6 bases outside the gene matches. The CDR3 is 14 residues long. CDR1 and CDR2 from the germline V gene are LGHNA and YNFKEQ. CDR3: CASSSIDRDNEQFF. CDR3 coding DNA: TGTGCCAGCAGCTCGATAGACAGGGACAATGAGCAGTTCTTC.

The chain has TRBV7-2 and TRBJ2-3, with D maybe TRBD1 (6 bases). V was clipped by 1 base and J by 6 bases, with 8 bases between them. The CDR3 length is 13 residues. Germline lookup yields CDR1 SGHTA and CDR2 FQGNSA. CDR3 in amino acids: CASSLVGADTQYF. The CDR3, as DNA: TGTGCCAGCAGCTTAGTGGGGGCGGATACGCAGTATTTT.

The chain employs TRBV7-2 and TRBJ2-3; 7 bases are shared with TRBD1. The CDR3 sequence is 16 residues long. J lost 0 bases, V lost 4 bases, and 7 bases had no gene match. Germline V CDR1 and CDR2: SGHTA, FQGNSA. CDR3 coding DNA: TGTGCCAGCAGCTCCCGACAGGGACGGAGCACAGATACGCAGTATTTT. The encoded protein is CASSSRQGRSTDTQYF. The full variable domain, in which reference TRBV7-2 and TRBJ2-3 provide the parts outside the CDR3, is GAGVSQSPSNKVTEKGKDVELRCDPISGHTALYWYRQSLGQGLEFLIYFQGNSAPDKSGLPSDRFSAERTGGSVSTLTIQRTQQEDSAVYLCASSSRQGRSTDTQYFGPGTRLTVL.